Below, 17 T cell receptor beta chains from the same sample are listed, as sequenced in a study of blood T cells in healthy people across ages. Together with a sample-barcoded 5' primer, a J-beta primer mix was included in a second PCR lasting about 6 to 11 cycles. TCRdb used MiXCR to reprocess the 5' RACE reads, holding one entry per CDR3 protein. The table lists under 1,000,000 distinct CDR3 sequences, 36% of them singletons. Sequenced: blood. These receptors were obtained from a young man in good health.

In its sample, this clonotype was seen a few times. J is TRBJ2-3 and V is TRBV4-1; 8 positions agree with TRBD2. CDR3 length: 18 amino acids. Trimming removed 3 bases from V and 1 base from J; junction bases left unmatched: 12. CDR1 is MGHRA and CDR2 is YSYEKL in the germline V gene. The CDR3 nucleotides read TGCGCCAGCAGCCAGACCTCCAATAGCGGGGCAGGCACAGATACGCAGTATTTT. Amino acid sequence: CASSQTSNSGAGTDTQYF.

The rearrangement joins TRBV7-2 to TRBJ2-1, with D possibly matching TRBD2 (6 bases). This CDR3 contains 16 residues. V lost 0 bases to trimming and J lost 10 bases, with 19 bases between them. Germline-derived CDR1 and CDR2 are SGHTA and FQGNSA. Here the CDR3 reads CASSLAALRQGGEQFF. As DNA, the CDR3 is TGTGCCAGCAGCTTAGCGGCATTGCGGCAGGGAGGCGAGCAGTTCTTC.

Only a few counts were recorded for this clonotype. The chain uses TRBV12-3 or TRBV12-4 and TRBJ2-5; 10 bases line up with TRBD1. The V gene end was trimmed by 2 bases and the J gene end by 9 bases; junction bases not matched to a gene: 9. CDR3 length equals 15 residues. CDR3 sequence reads: CASSLTGDRGMAQYF. DNA of the CDR3: TGTGCCAGCAGTTTAACCGGGGACAGGGGTATGGCCCAGTACTTC.

The chain carries TRBV19 and TRBJ2-1; perhaps TRBD1 as D (6 bases). The J call may be mistaken, given a closer DNA end match to TRBJ2-7. CDR1 is LNHDA, CDR2 SQIVND, per germline (reference sequence). There are 13 residues in the CDR3. CDR3 loop: CASSITGINEQYF. The CDR3 DNA follows: TGTGCCAGTAGTATAACAGGGATCAATGAGCAGTACTTC.

The V gene is TRBV3-1, the J gene TRBJ1-1; 8 positions agree with TRBD1. Germline trimming cut 1 base from V and 11 bases from J; bases unmatched to any gene: 6. Germline lookup yields CDR1 LGHDT and CDR2 YNNKEL (reference sequence). CDR3 size: 13 residues. CDR3 protein: CASSQGRTGRAFF. The CDR3 nucleotides read TGTGCCAGCAGCCAAGGTCGGACAGGGCGGGCTTTCTTT.

The chain combines TRBV29-1 with TRBJ1-3; D is ambiguous. Germline values: CDR1 SQVTM, CDR2 ANQGSEA. Trimming shortened V by 6 bases and J by 0 bases, and 6 bases separated the two germline ends. This CDR3 region has 12 residues. CDR3 sequence reads: CSVQSSGNTIYF. CDR3 in DNA: TGCAGCGTGCAGAGCTCTGGAAACACCATATATTTT.

This clonotype was detected many times. The chain is built from TRBV19 and TRBJ1-2, with unresolved D. The ends were cut back, 6 bases at V and 1 base at J, with 12 bases in the middle. The CDR3 is made up of 14 amino acids. Germline CDR1 reads LNHDA; CDR2 reads SQIVND (reference sequence). For the CDR3, the DNA is TGTGCCAGTAGACCGCCCGGACGTAACTATGGCTACACCTTC. Its protein product is CASRPPGRNYGYTF.

There are many counts of this clonotype. The chain joins TRBV9 to TRBJ2-1, with D possibly called TRBD1 or TRBD2 (6 bases each). The V gene's germline CDR1 is SGDLS and CDR2 YYNGEE. V shed 0 bases and J shed 6 bases, with 13 bases lying between them. This CDR3 is 15 amino acids long. CDR3 nucleotide sequence: TGTGCCAGCAGCGTAGTCGGGGGCAGGTCCAATGAGCAGTTCTTC. This translates into CASSVVGGRSNEQFF. The full variable domain, its missing parts supplied by reference TRBV9 and TRBJ2-1, is DSGVTQTPKHLITATGQRVTLRCSPRSGDLSVYWYQQSLDQGLQFLIQYYNGEERAKGNILERFSAQQFPDLHSELNLSSLELGDSALYFCASSVVGGRSNEQFFGPGTRLTVL.

The chain couples TRBV12-3 or TRBV12-4 to TRBJ2-1; TRBD1 matches at 9 bases. Trimming at V came to 6 bases and at J to 10 bases, leaving 10 bases not matched to a gene. The CDR3 runs 14 residues. CDR3 protein: CASSPRDRVYEQFF. CDR3 sequence (DNA): TGTGCCAGCAGCCCTAGGGACAGGGTTTACGAGCAGTTCTTC.

The V call is TRBV10-3, the J call TRBJ2-7; TRBD2 agrees at 7 bases. Trimming at V came to 4 bases and at J to 7 bases, leaving 13 bases not matched to a gene. There are 15 residues in the CDR3. CDR1 ENHRY and CDR2 SYGVKD come from the germline V gene. Written as DNA, the CDR3 is TGTGCCATCAGTGCCCTAGCGGAGATTTACAATGAGCAGTACTTC. Its protein is CAISALAEIYNEQYF.

The table lists this clonotype with a few counts. CDR3 loop: CASSEEGQGEEKLFF. In DNA, the CDR3 is TGTGCCAGCAGTGAAGAAGGACAGGGGGAAGAAAAACTGTTTTTT. The chain joins TRBV2 to TRBJ1-4, with TRBD1 matching 10 bases. V was clipped by 1 base and J by 8 bases; unmatched bases: 4. Germline CDR1 and CDR2: SNHLY and FYNNEI. There are 15 residues in the CDR3. The full variable domain, completed using reference TRBV2 and TRBJ1-4, is EPEVTQTPSHQVTQMGQEVILRCVPISNHLYFYWYRQILGQKVEFLVSFYNNEISEKSEIFDDQFSVERPDGSNFTLKIRSTKLEDSAMYFCASSEEGQGEEKLFFGSGTQLSVL.

The rearrangement joins TRBV30 to TRBJ1-2; D gene ambiguous. There are 15 residues in the CDR3. V lost 2 bases and J lost 0, with 13 bases in between. Germline loops: CDR1 GTSNPN, CDR2 SVGIG (reference sequence). In DNA, the CDR3 is TGTGCCTGGAGTCCCGGACTGATAGCTAACTATGGCTACACCTTC. Its protein product is CAWSPGLIANYGYTF.

A few counts support this clonotype. The V and J genes are TRBV5-6 and TRBJ1-1, with D maybe TRBD1 (6 bases). Germline assignment: CDR1 SGHDT and CDR2 YYEEEE. The CDR3 loop spans 14 amino acids. V was shortened by 0 bases and J by 7 bases, with 13 bases between the two germline ends. In nucleotides, the CDR3 is TGTGCCAGCAGCTTGGCCGGGGGGCGCGGTGAAGCTTTCTTT. Translating it yields CASSLAGGRGEAFF.

On this clonotype itself: A read error is possible here, since a much larger clone lies one base away. This chain links TRBV7-2 with TRBJ2-3; no reliable D call. The CDR3 runs to 17 residues. Trimming left V 3 bases short and J 4 bases short, with 20 bases between. Germline V lookup: CDR1 SGHTA, CDR2 FQGNSA. This chain's CDR3 is CASSFNGQRGWPDTQYF. The CDR3 DNA sequence: TGTGCCAGCAGCTTTAATGGCCAACGAGGTTGGCCAGATACGCAGTATTTT.

The chain joins TRBV20-1 to TRBJ2-3; 10 bases match TRBD2. The ends lost 6 bases at V and 0 bases at J; junction bases unmatched: 12. Germline CDR1 reads DFQATT; CDR2 reads SNEGSKA (reference sequence). The CDR3 is 17 residues long. The chain's CDR3 is CSAKLAGTLSSTDTQYF. The CDR3 DNA follows: TGCAGTGCAAAACTAGCGGGGACGCTATCTAGCACAGATACGCAGTATTTT.

A few counts support this clonotype. The genes are TRBV6-2 or TRBV6-3 and TRBJ2-1; D unclear. TRBJ2-7 explains the end of the DNA better; the J call may be wrong. From germline, CDR1 is MNHEY and CDR2 SVGEGT. The CDR3 runs to 15 residues. Here the CDR3 DNA reads TGTGCCAGCAGTTACAGTGGGGTCTCCTACAATGAGCAGTACTTC. Translating gives CASSYSGVSYNEQYF.

This clonotype was picked up a small number of times. The chain links TRBV4-3 to TRBJ1-6; tentatively, D is TRBD1 (5 bases). The CDR3 contains 14 residues. V dropped 5 bases and J dropped 9 bases, with 14 bases sitting between them. The germline CDR1 and CDR2 sequences are LGHNA and YSLEER. CDR3 sequence: CASSENQGISPLHF. In DNA, the CDR3 is TGCGCCAGCAGCGAAAACCAGGGAATTTCACCCCTCCACTTT.